This T cell receptor beta chain originates from a study of identical twins. The ends lost 3 bases at V and 8 bases at J; junction bases unmatched: 7. Germline CDR1 LNHNV, CDR2 YYDKDF (reference sequence). The CDR3 extends over 14 amino acids. This clonotype was observed at least ten times. A single record per CDR3 protein comes from TCRdb applying MiXCR to the 5' RACE reads. The sample carries approximately 690,000 distinct CDR3 sequences, approximately 6% recorded once. The sample comprised naive T cells sorted from blood. The sequence was collected from a man younger than 30 in good health. The chain recombines TRBV15 with TRBJ2-1; 7 nucleotides match TRBD2. This CDR3 is CATSRGEGLDEQFF. Written as DNA, the CDR3 is TGTGCCACCAGCAGGGGGGAGGGTTTGGATGAGCAGTTCTTC.